This TCR beta chain was sequenced during a study of OX40 agonist ivuxolimab in advanced cancers. Looking at the study overall: At just under 85% male, the cohort had a mean age of approximately 64 years, ranging from 23 to 79.

Assay: immunoSEQ multiplex PCR; the TCRdb copy retains only in-frame clones and omits some. The data show under 80,000 clones, around 87% seen once. The CDR3 loop spans 15 amino acids. CDR1 is MNHEY, CDR2 SVGAGI, per germline. Details on this clone: The junction does not match germline at one end; this may be a read error.

V and J are TRBV6-5 and TRBJ2-1; TRBD2 matches 12 bases. The origin of this receptor is an adult with an advanced solid tumor such as melanoma, head and neck, liver or kidney cancer. This specimen was CD4+ or CD8+ T cells sorted from blood, taken in a trial of the OX40 agonist ivuxolimab. This CDR3 is CASRPSGRAYNEQFF. The DNA for the CDR3 is TGTGCCAGCAGGCCTAGCGGGAGGGCCTATAATGAGCAGTTCTTC.